These T cell receptor beta chains were read from a single sample in a study of Graves' ophthalmopathy and Graves' hyperthyroidism. A single record per CDR3 protein comes from TCRdb applying MiXCR to the multiplex PCR reads. The sample consists of over 150,000 distinct CDR3 sequences, approximately 38% of them appearing once. Sequences were obtained from peripheral blood. These receptor sequences come from a woman in her 40s with Graves' ophthalmopathy. Each CDR3 is given with its conserved first and last residue. The D gene is left open where the match is weak. Clone size is stated in some rows and not others, as once, few, many or a class when expanded.

clone_size	j_call	v_call	d_call	cdr3_aa	cdr3_nt
many	TRBJ1-2	TRBV13	NA	CASSPPNDRNYGYTF	TGTGCCAGCAGCCCCCCCAACGACCGTAACTATGGCTACACCTTC
NA	TRBJ1-1	TRBV20-1	NA	CSAPDTNTEAFF	TGCAGTGCCCCTGATACGAACACTGAAGCTTTCTTT
many	TRBJ1-1	TRBV28	NA	CASRTTGSTEAFF	TGTGCCAGCAGAACTACAGGGAGCACTGAAGCTTTCTTT
NA	TRBJ2-2	TRBV7-9	NA	CASSFGVANTGELFF	TGTGCCAGCAGCTTCGGGGTCGCGAACACCGGGGAGCTGTTCTTT
few	TRBJ2-5	TRBV10-1	NA	CASSEAFQETQYF	TGCGCCAGCAGTGAGGCATTCCAAGAGACCCAGTACTTC
NA	TRBJ2-7	TRBV6-5	NA	CASSFPAGGDSYEQYF	TGTGCCAGCAGTTTCCCTGCCGGGGGTGATTCCTACGAGCAGTACTTC
NA	TRBJ1-2	TRBV24-1	TRBD1	CATSDSRPGQGLNYGYTF	TGTGCCACCAGTGACAGCCGCCCGGGACAGGGACTTAACTATGGCTACACCTTC
NA	TRBJ2-5	TRBV27	NA	CASSFRIFQETQYF	TGTGCCAGCAGTTTTAGAATTTTCCAAGAGACCCAGTACTTC
many	TRBJ1-2	TRBV20-1	NA	CSARDYGREGYTF	TGCAGTGCTAGAGATTATGGGAGGGAAGGCTACACCTTC
many	TRBJ1-1	TRBV28	TRBD1	CASSSTGGWTEAFF	TGTGCCAGCAGTTCGACAGGGGGGTGGACTGAAGCTTTCTTT
many	TRBJ1-5	TRBV5-5	NA	CASSLWEKSSIQHF	TGTGCCAGCAGCTTGTGGGAGAAGTCGTCTATCCAGCATTTT
NA	TRBJ1-2	TRBV11-2	TRBD1	CASRKTVDRGDYGYTF	TGTGCCAGCAGAAAAACGGTGGACAGGGGCGACTATGGCTACACCTTC
many	TRBJ1-2	TRBV2	NA	CASRAPGTHGYTF	TGTGCCAGCAGAGCCCCCGGGACACATGGCTACACCTTC
few	TRBJ1-2	TRBV6-1	TRBD1	CASSLGTGKGYGYTF	TGTGCCAGCAGCCTTGGGACAGGGAAAGGGTATGGCTACACCTTC
NA	TRBJ2-3	TRBV6-1	NA	CASNSAHTDTQYF	TGTGCCAGCAATAGCGCCCACACAGATACGCAGTATTTT
many	TRBJ2-3	TRBV4-1	NA	CASSQAGDTDTQYF	TGCGCCAGCAGCCAAGCGGGGGACACAGATACGCAGTATTTT
NA	TRBJ2-7	TRBV29-1	TRBD2	CSVGGTSGIAKQYF	TGCAGCGTTGGAGGGACTAGCGGGATTGCTAAGCAGTACTTC
many	TRBJ1-6	TRBV12-3/TRBV12-4	NA	CASSLIRGSNSPLHF	TGTGCCAGCAGTTTAATCAGGGGTAGTAATTCACCCCTCCACTTT
many	TRBJ2-7	TRBV7-9	NA	CASSVRDNTYEQYF	TGTGCCAGCAGCGTCCGGGACAACACCTACGAGCAGTACTTC
many	TRBJ2-3	TRBV12-3/TRBV12-4	TRBD2	CASSLTSGRDTQYF	TGTGCCAGCAGTTTGACTAGCGGTAGAGATACGCAGTATTTT
many	TRBJ1-2	TRBV6-5	TRBD1	CASSSPTGTDYGYTF	TGTGCCAGCAGTTCTCCGACAGGGACGGACTATGGCTACACCTTC
many	TRBJ1-3	TRBV27	NA	CASSRDPSSGNTIYF	TGTGCCAGCAGCCGCGACCCTAGCTCTGGAAACACCATATATTTT
many	TRBJ1-2	TRBV5-1	TRBD1	CASSSDRARNYGYTF	TGCGCCAGCAGCTCCGACAGGGCAAGGAACTATGGCTACACCTTC
NA	TRBJ2-7	TRBV6-1	NA	CASSEETSMYEQYF	TGTGCCAGCAGTGAAGAGACAAGCATGTACGAGCAGTACTTC
many	TRBJ1-6	TRBV28	TRBD1	CASLDRDGNSPLHF	TGTGCCAGCCTCGACAGGGACGGTAATTCACCCCTCCACTTT
few	TRBJ1-2	TRBV7-2	TRBD1	CASSARDRIYGYTF	TGTGCCAGCAGCGCTCGGGACAGAATCTATGGCTACACCTTC
many	TRBJ2-7	TRBV12-3/TRBV12-4	NA	CASSLTLTGSYEQYF	TGTGCCAGCAGTTTAACCCTGACGGGGTCCTACGAGCAGTACTTC
NA	TRBJ2-7	TRBV28	TRBD2	CASSPSGLALGEQYF	TGTGCCAGCAGTCCCTCGGGACTAGCTTTGGGCGAGCAGTACTTC
NA	TRBJ1-1	TRBV20-1	TRBD1	CSARGDRGPTEAFF	TGCAGTGCTAGAGGTGACAGGGGGCCTACTGAAGCTTTCTTT
NA	TRBJ1-2	TRBV12-3/TRBV12-4	TRBD1	CASILQGMGQDYGYTF	TGTGCCAGCATCCTTCAGGGAATGGGACAGGACTATGGCTACACCTTC
many	TRBJ1-1	TRBV11-2	NA	CASSATATAPNTEAFF	TGTGCCAGCAGCGCGACCGCGACAGCGCCGAACACTGAAGCTTTCTTT
NA	TRBJ1-6	TRBV20-1	NA	CSARVRGYNSPLHF	TGCAGTGCTAGAGTCAGGGGTTATAATTCACCCCTCCACTTT
many	TRBJ2-7	TRBV19	TRBD1	CASSLGTGRPYEQYF	TGTGCCAGTAGCCTTGGGACAGGGCGCCCCTACGAGCAGTACTTC
many	TRBJ1-1	TRBV19	NA	CASSITGAPSAAEAFF	TGTGCCAGTAGCATTACAGGTGCGCCCAGCGCCGCTGAAGCTTTCTTT
many	TRBJ2-7	TRBV6-1	NA	CASLKGSYEQYF	TGTGCCAGCCTGAAAGGGAGCTACGAGCAGTACTTC
many	TRBJ2-7	TRBV5-1	TRBD2	CASSSGLAGETYEQYF	TGCGCCAGCAGCTCTGGACTCGCGGGGGAGACCTACGAGCAGTACTTC
NA	TRBJ2-7	TRBV7-2	NA	CASSQTGSAYEQYF	TGTGCCAGCAGCCAGACAGGCTCAGCCTACGAGCAGTACTTC
many	TRBJ1-1	TRBV12-5	TRBD1	CASGLASISGQGPNTEAFF	TGTGCTAGTGGTTTGGCATCCATTTCGGGACAGGGGCCGAACACTGAAGCTTTCTTT
NA	TRBJ1-2	TRBV28	NA	CASTVVGETNYGYTF	TGTGCCAGCACCGTCGTGGGGGAAACTAACTATGGCTACACCTTC
many	TRBJ1-5	TRBV6-1	TRBD1	CASSDQGAVNQPQHF	TGTGCCAGCAGTGACCAGGGGGCCGTCAATCAGCCCCAGCATTTT
once	TRBJ1-2	TRBV24-1	NA	CATSEAHDPANYGYTF	TGTGCCACCAGTGAGGCACACGACCCGGCGAACTATGGCTACACCTTC
NA	TRBJ2-7	TRBV20-1	NA	CSAHPDPNYEQYF	TGCAGTGCTCATCCGGACCCCAACTACGAGCAGTACTTC
many	TRBJ1-1	TRBV5-1	NA	CASSMGPTNTEAFF	TGCGCCAGCAGCATGGGACCGACGAACACTGAAGCTTTCTTT
NA	TRBJ2-7	TRBV12-5	NA	CASGLAMGEQYF	TGTGCTAGTGGTTTGGCCATGGGGGAGCAGTACTTC
NA	TRBJ1-6	TRBV28	NA	CASRRGSGGSYNSPLHF	TGTGCCAGCAGAAGAGGTAGTGGGGGCTCCTATAATTCACCCCTCCACTTT
many	TRBJ1-2	TRBV12-3/TRBV12-4	NA	CASSQKRGGGYTF	TGTGCCAGCAGCCAAAAGCGGGGGGGTGGCTACACCTTC
many	TRBJ1-1	TRBV20-1	NA	CSATDPLGTEAFF	TGCAGTGCTACGGACCCCCTCGGGACTGAAGCTTTCTTT
NA	TRBJ2-5	TRBV6-1	NA	CASSQYGANQETQYF	TGTGCCAGCAGTCAGTACGGAGCTAACCAAGAGACCCAGTACTTC
many	TRBJ2-7	TRBV13	NA	CASSLGRAEKTYEQYF	TGTGCCAGCAGCTTAGGCAGGGCCGAAAAGACCTACGAGCAGTACTTC
NA	TRBJ1-1	TRBV6-1	NA	CASSGVRGNTEAFF	TGTGCCAGCAGTGGAGTCAGGGGGAACACTGAAGCTTTCTTT
many	TRBJ1-6	TRBV12-3/TRBV12-4	NA	CASSFGFNSPLHF	TGTGCCAGCAGTTTTGGCTTTAATTCACCCCTCCACTTT
many	TRBJ2-4	TRBV14	NA	CASSRGRTPVNIQYF	TGTGCCAGCAGCCGGGGACGGACTCCCGTAAACATTCAGTACTTC
many	TRBJ2-7	TRBV28	NA	CASSSPGPPYEQYF	TGTGCCAGCAGTTCACCGGGCCCCCCCTACGAGCAGTACTTC
many	TRBJ2-6	TRBV6-5	TRBD1	CASSYSLLGRGSGGSGANVLTF	TGTGCCAGCAGTTACTCGCTTTTGGGCAGGGGGTCGGGTGGCTCTGGGGCCAACGTCCTGACTTTC
NA	TRBJ1-1	TRBV6-1	NA	CASSPGGFVTMNTEAFF	TGTGCCAGCAGCCCGGGGGGGTTCGTTACTATGAACACTGAAGCTTTCTTT